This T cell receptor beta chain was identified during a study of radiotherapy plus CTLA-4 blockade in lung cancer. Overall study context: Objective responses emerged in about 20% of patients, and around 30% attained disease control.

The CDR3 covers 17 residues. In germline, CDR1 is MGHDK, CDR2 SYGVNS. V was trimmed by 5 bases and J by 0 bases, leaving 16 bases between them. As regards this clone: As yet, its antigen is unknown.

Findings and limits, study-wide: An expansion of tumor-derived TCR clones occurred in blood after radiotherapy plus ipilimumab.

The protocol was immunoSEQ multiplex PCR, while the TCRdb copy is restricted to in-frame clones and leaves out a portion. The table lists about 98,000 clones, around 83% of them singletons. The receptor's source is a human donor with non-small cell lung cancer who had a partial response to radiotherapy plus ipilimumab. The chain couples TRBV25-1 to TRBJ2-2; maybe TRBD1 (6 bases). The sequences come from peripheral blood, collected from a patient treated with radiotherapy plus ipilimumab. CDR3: CASSHNLDSSNTGELFF. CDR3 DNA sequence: TGTGCCAGCAGTCATAACCTGGACAGTTCGAACACCGGGGAGCTGTTTTTT.